The rows below give T cell receptor beta chains drawn from one sample of a study of T cells in Graves' hyperthyroidism and ophthalmopathy. TCRdb fed the multiplex PCR reads into MiXCR, producing one record per CDR3 protein. The sample contains under 350,000 distinct CDR3 sequences, less than 30% of which appear only once. Sequencing was done on a sample of blood. Receptor source: a man between 35 and 55 years old with Graves' hyperthyroidism that later progressed to Graves' ophthalmopathy. CDR3s include the opening cysteine and the closing phenylalanine or tryptophan. The D gene is left open where the match is weak. Size values are once, few and many counts, or a class for expanded clones, and some rows have none.

d_call,clone_size,j_call,v_call,cdr3_aa,cdr3_nt
TRBD2,many,TRBJ2-7,TRBV20-1,CSANRGGGSYEQYF,TGCAGTGCGAACCGGGGGGGGGGTTCCTACGAGCAGTACTTC
TRBD2,-,TRBJ2-2,TRBV29-1,CSVTEAGPDTGELFF,TGCAGCGTGACGGAAGCGGGACCGGACACCGGGGAGCTGTTTTTT
TRBD1,-,TRBJ1-1,TRBV6-1,CASRPIRGLWNTEAFF,TGTGCCAGCAGACCTATCAGGGGGCTGTGGAACACTGAAGCTTTCTTT
-,many,TRBJ1-5,TRBV7-3,CASSPFRGQPQHF,TGTGCCAGCAGCCCATTCAGGGGCCAGCCCCAGCATTTT
-,many,TRBJ2-5,TRBV6-5,CASSFVKSGGSRETQYF,TGTGCCAGCAGTTTCGTTAAGAGCGGCGGATCGCGGGAGACCCAGTACTTC
-,many,TRBJ1-1,TRBV12-3/TRBV12-4,CASSPITGQDTEAFF,TGTGCCAGCAGTCCCATTACAGGGCAAGACACTGAAGCTTTCTTT
TRBD1,many,TRBJ1-1,TRBV20-1,CSANRGGLNTEAFF,TGCAGTGCTAACAGGGGGGGTCTGAACACTGAAGCTTTCTTT
-,many,TRBJ2-5,TRBV28,CASSPKRAQYF,TGTGCCAGCAGCCCCAAGAGAGCCCAGTACTTC
-,-,TRBJ2-7,TRBV7-8,CASSPIPGGYEQYF,TGTGCCAGCAGCCCCATACCCGGGGGCTACGAGCAGTACTTC
TRBD1,many,TRBJ1-5,TRBV10-3,CAISGGQGGNQPQHF,TGTGCCATCAGTGGGGGACAGGGCGGGAATCAGCCCCAGCATTTT
-,many,TRBJ1-2,TRBV5-6,CASGGRDYGYTF,TGTGCCAGTGGGGGAAGAGACTATGGCTACACCTTC
TRBD1,-,TRBJ1-1,TRBV12-3/TRBV12-4,CASSSGDRGYFGAFF,TGTGCCAGCAGCTCGGGGGACAGGGGCTACTTTGGAGCTTTCTTT
TRBD2,many,TRBJ2-1,TRBV2,CASQTSGRFGSYNEQFF,TGTGCCAGCCAGACTAGCGGGAGATTCGGGTCCTACAATGAGCAGTTCTTC
TRBD2,many,TRBJ2-5,TRBV20-1,CSAKRERGTQYF,TGCAGTGCAAAGCGGGAGAGGGGGACCCAGTACTTC
-,many,TRBJ2-5,TRBV20-1,CSARDPQKETQYF,TGCAGTGCTAGAGATCCGCAGAAAGAGACCCAGTACTTC
TRBD1,many,TRBJ2-7,TRBV5-1,CASSRDRPYEQYF,TGTGCCAGCAGTCGGGACAGGCCTTACGAGCAGTACTTC
-,many,TRBJ2-7,TRBV12-3/TRBV12-4,CASSPGPRGWGDEQYF,TGTGCCAGCAGCCCCGGACCTCGTGGGTGGGGCGACGAGCAGTACTTC
-,-,TRBJ2-7,TRBV3-1,CASNLGSLGDEQYF,TGTGCCAGCAATTTGGGGAGCCTGGGAGACGAGCAGTACTTC
-,many,TRBJ2-7,TRBV6-1,CASFLNEQYF,TGTGCCAGCTTTCTAAACGAGCAGTACTTC
-,many,TRBJ2-5,TRBV20-1,CSAPVTGVQETQYF,TGCAGTGCTCCGGTGACGGGAGTACAAGAGACCCAGTACTTC
-,-,TRBJ1-1,TRBV6-1,CATTRAQYTEAFF,TGTGCCACCACCAGGGCCCAGTACACTGAAGCTTTCTTT
-,many,TRBJ2-7,TRBV12-3/TRBV12-4,CASSYSGTRYEQYF,TGTGCCAGCAGTTACTCCGGGACAAGGTACGAGCAGTACTTC
-,-,TRBJ1-1,TRBV12-5,CASGLKPDKEAFF,TGTGCTAGTGGTTTGAAACCAGACAAGGAAGCTTTCTTT
TRBD2,-,TRBJ2-5,TRBV6-1,CASSRQESGIGETQYF,TGTGCCAGCAGTCGACAAGAGAGCGGGATAGGGGAGACCCAGTACTTC
TRBD2,many,TRBJ2-1,TRBV20-1,CSEGKRESSYNEQFF,TGCAGTGAGGGGAAGCGGGAGAGCTCCTACAATGAGCAGTTCTTC
-,many,TRBJ2-7,TRBV7-8,CASSDYTRVDYEQYF,TGTGCCAGCAGCGACTACACTAGGGTGGATTACGAGCAGTACTTC
TRBD1,-,TRBJ1-1,TRBV11-2,CASSLGTGRTEAFF,TGTGCCAGCAGCTTGGGGACAGGGCGGACTGAAGCTTTCTTT
-,-,TRBJ2-2,TRBV7-2,CAGTLTLGELFF,TGTGCCGGCACCCTAACCCTCGGGGAGCTGTTTTTT
TRBD2,-,TRBJ2-7,TRBV28,CASSSPGRVHSYEQYF,TGTGCCAGCAGCTCCCCGGGGAGGGTACATTCCTACGAGCAGTACTTC
TRBD2,few,TRBJ2-5,TRBV24-1,CATSDGLAGIWETQYF,TGTGCCACCAGTGATGGACTAGCGGGAATTTGGGAGACCCAGTACTTC
-,many,TRBJ2-5,TRBV20-1,CSARGVVETQYF,TGCAGTGCTCGTGGCGTCGTGGAGACCCAGTACTTC
TRBD1,few,TRBJ2-2,TRBV18,CASSNRQGANTGELFF,TGTGCCAGCTCAAATCGACAGGGGGCGAACACCGGGGAGCTGTTTTTT
-,many,TRBJ1-1,TRBV11-3,CASSLIVNTEAFF,TGTGCCAGCAGCTTAATTGTGAACACTGAAGCTTTCTTT
-,many,TRBJ2-6,TRBV20-1,CSAGNTGANVLTF,TGCAGTGCTGGGAACACTGGGGCCAACGTCCTGACTTTC
-,many,TRBJ1-1,TRBV6-5,CASGSSQNTEAFF,TGTGCCAGCGGTTCGAGCCAGAACACTGAAGCTTTCTTT
TRBD2,many,TRBJ2-7,TRBV7-2,CASSPQRESYEQYF,TGTGCCAGCAGCCCTCAGCGGGAGTCTTACGAGCAGTACTTC
-,many,TRBJ2-5,TRBV11-3,CASSSRTARGETQYF,TGTGCCAGCAGCTCCCGGACAGCGCGTGGGGAGACCCAGTACTTC
-,many,TRBJ1-5,TRBV19,CASSIGGWDSNQPQHF,TGTGCCAGTAGTATTGGGGGCTGGGATAGCAATCAGCCCCAGCATTTT
-,-,TRBJ2-5,TRBV28,CASSLTGFWETQYF,TGTGCCAGCAGTTTAACTGGGTTTTGGGAGACCCAGTACTTC
TRBD1,many,TRBJ1-2,TRBV6-1,CASSEKKRGPTNYGYTF,TGTGCCAGCAGTGAGAAAAAGAGGGGGCCCACCAACTATGGCTACACCTTC
-,many,TRBJ2-7,TRBV15,CATSRDGRTGYEQYF,TGTGCCACCAGCAGAGATGGCAGGACTGGCTACGAGCAGTACTTC
-,many,TRBJ2-3,TRBV19,CASSMHLRRRGGVDTQYF,TGTGCCAGTAGTATGCATCTCCGCCGCAGGGGAGGTGTAGATACGCAGTATTTT
TRBD1,-,TRBJ2-7,TRBV12-3/TRBV12-4,CASTTNRGTIDEQYF,TGTGCCAGCACCACCAACAGGGGAACTATCGACGAGCAGTACTTC
-,many,TRBJ2-7,TRBV2,CASSEEGLSYEQYF,TGTGCCAGCAGTGAAGAGGGGCTATCCTACGAGCAGTACTTC
-,-,TRBJ1-2,TRBV12-3/TRBV12-4,CASSIQEGYGYTF,TGTGCCAGCAGTATTCAAGAAGGCTATGGCTACACCTTC
-,many,TRBJ2-3,TRBV12-3/TRBV12-4,CASSVSGLSNQPQYF,TGTGCCAGCAGTGTCTCAGGGTTAAGCAATCAGCCCCAGTATTTT
-,many,TRBJ1-2,TRBV7-6,CASSPGTAKSGYTF,TGTGCCAGCAGCCCGGGGACGGCGAAATCTGGCTACACCTTC
TRBD1,-,TRBJ1-1,TRBV29-1,CSVLTGVMNTEAFF,TGCAGCGTGCTGACAGGGGTCATGAACACTGAAGCTTTCTTT
TRBD1,few,TRBJ2-5,TRBV6-5,CASSWDRQEVRETQYF,TGTGCCAGCAGTTGGGACAGGCAAGAAGTCCGCGAGACCCAGTACTTC
TRBD2,many,TRBJ2-2,TRBV28,CASSATIIAGGNTGELFF,TGTGCCAGCAGTGCCACGATTATAGCGGGAGGAAACACCGGGGAGCTGTTTTTT
-,many,TRBJ2-5,TRBV6-5,CASSSPGSETQYF,TGTGCCAGCAGTTCCCCGGGGAGTGAGACCCAGTACTTC
TRBD1,few,TRBJ1-2,TRBV11-2,CASREGQGAHYGYTF,TGTGCCAGCAGAGAAGGACAGGGGGCACACTATGGCTACACCTTC
-,few,TRBJ2-2,TRBV18,CASSLYESTPGGELFF,TGTGCCAGCTCTCTCTACGAGTCTACGCCGGGCGGGGAGCTGTTTTTT
-,many,TRBJ2-7,TRBV20-1,CSATAHKAGSYEQYF,TGCAGTGCTACGGCACACAAAGCCGGCTCCTACGAGCAGTACTTC
TRBD1,many,TRBJ2-7,TRBV14,CASSQPGQGSAEQYF,TGTGCCAGCAGCCAACCGGGACAGGGTTCCGCCGAGCAGTACTTC
-,many,TRBJ1-1,TRBV5-1,CASKQMNTEAFF,TGCGCCAGCAAGCAAATGAACACTGAAGCTTTCTTT
TRBD2,-,TRBJ2-2,TRBV28,CASIGLAGGWTGELFF,TGTGCCAGCATTGGCCTAGCGGGAGGTTGGACCGGGGAGCTGTTTTTT
TRBD2,many,TRBJ2-5,TRBV6-5,CASSWVGTNQETQYF,TGTGCCAGCAGTTGGGTTGGGACTAACCAAGAGACCCAGTACTTC
-,-,TRBJ2-7,TRBV7-9,CASTPPKGAYEQYF,TGTGCCAGCACCCCGCCCAAGGGAGCCTACGAGCAGTACTTC